This T cell receptor beta chain was captured by sequencing in a study of cytomegalovirus exposure and HLA in healthy donors (dated by TCRdb to 2015 to 2018). About the study as a whole: An earlier analysis of some 550 of the donors reported approximately 290 Gb of sequence data and around 110 million unique TCR beta sequences from about 200 million T cells. An early release that covered 500 to 800 HLA-typed donors contained approximately 300 gigabases of sequencing data and about 84 million unique TCR sequences. The genetic ancestry cluster associated with self-reported Caucasian donors included around 76% of the roughly 390 genotyped donors. The aim of the study was to test whether cataloging public T cell receptors could identify signatures of past pathogen exposure. The study profiled the T cell repertoires of more than 500 subjects by immunosequencing and related them to cytomegalovirus serostatus. In addition to the first cohort of 500 to 850 subjects, a separate validation cohort of some 120 different subjects was used. The study combined high-throughput TCR immunosequencing, statistical association of individual TCRs with disease status, and machine learning to predict cytomegalovirus infection status. A later analysis re-examined previously published TCR beta repertoires from several hundred donors and added high-resolution HLA genotyping to investigate patterns of TCR occurrence. Rather than drawing on any new phenotypic data, the later analysis identified candidate immune exposures from TCR beta sequences and the way those sequences occurred across donors. An earlier analysis of several hundred of the donors applied high-throughput TCR beta sequencing to assess whether each TCR beta V gene segment acted as functional or pseudogenic. Alongside the repertoire data, information on donor age, sex, ethnicity and CMV serostatus was compiled. Genome-wide SNP genotypes for about 65% of the 666 donors were used in a later genetic analysis, which treated that subset as a discovery cohort. Every discovery cohort repertoire had been produced on one sequencing platform. HLA typing included class I and class II loci at four-digit resolution. The number of donors typed differed by locus, with 629-630 for A, B, C, DRB1 and DQB1, 522 for DQA1, under 610 for DPA1, and 450 to 480 for DPB1. About five DR-DQ haplotypes were handled as single units for association and clustering because linkage in the cohort was strong. Across around 400 genotyped donors of the cohort, an average of roughly 200,000 unique TCR beta nucleotide sequences per donor were sequenced, and 15% to 20% of those sequences were non-productive.

The V end loses 6 bases and the J end loses 4 bases, and a stretch of 6 bases separates them. In the germline V gene, CDR1 corresponds to SGHTA and CDR2 to FQGNSA. The CDR3 covers 11 residues, taking in both the cysteine and the phenylalanine. Just the 33-base CDR3 DNA is kept, in frame starting at base 1. Beyond this particular receptor, the publication reports: Over 15 rarely observed V segments, including chromosome 9 orphons, were excluded from the earlier analysis of approximately 500 of the donors because counts were too low. Strong co-occurrence of HLA alleles, especially DR and DQ, made assigning TCR associations to individual alleles difficult. According to a later analysis, most CMV-associated TCR beta chains appeared to be HLA-restricted, and the HLA associations seemed to be driven largely by CMV exposure. An earlier analysis of approximately 530 of the donors showed that most TCR beta V segments appeared in productive rearrangements either about 87% or about 30% of the time, which broadly matched IMGT annotations. The classifier was reported to diagnose cytomegalovirus status with high specificity and sensitivity in both the original cohort and the validation cohort. Immune exposure information for the cohort was limited to CMV serostatus. In a later analysis, TCR association rates were found to vary across HLA loci, with the most associated TCRs seen for DRB1 alleles and the fewest for HLA-C alleles. A cluster of highly shared sequence variants was judged likely to represent a technical artifact of the sequencing pipeline. Linkage disequilibrium might explain the correlated functional status among segregating V segments, but an unknown experimental factor could not be ruled out. Specific HLA alleles were associated with roughly 17,000 TCR beta sequences at a false discovery rate of 0.05 in a later analysis. Several of the top co-occurrence clusters appeared to be linked to parvovirus B19, influenza, CMV and Epstein-Barr virus, according to a later analysis. The authors suggested that the approach could potentially be generalized to other disease states and immunological phenotypes. A later analysis found that HLA-associated TCR beta chains were more clonally expanded and had lower generation probabilities than equally common non-associated chains. The study listed 164 TCR beta chains as associated with cytomegalovirus. A later genetic analysis associated a missense DCLRE1C variant with V-gene and J-gene trimming of TCR beta chains, and an independent cohort replicated the association. The presence/absence analyses assumed that sequencing depth was roughly uniform across donors, and that assumption may not be true. The 87-base-pair reads could not distinguish some IMGT-functional V segments, including TRBV6-2 and TRBV6-3, so those segments were excluded. HLA typing was unavailable for some donors at each locus, so association tests used only the typed subset. Compared with the approximately 710-donor mean, donors in an Asian-associated ancestry cluster had fewer N-insertions in productive TCRs, according to a later genetic analysis. A further reported finding was that TCR beta sequences accurately predicted the HLA-A and HLA-B alleles for most subjects in the first cohort. In this cohort, only TCR beta chains were sequenced, and detectable features were limited by the absence of alpha or paired-chain data. While some public TCRs were present in many individuals, most TCR sequences turned up only very rarely across donors. A few of the identified cytomegalovirus-associated TCR beta chains were confirmed in vitro to be specific for cytomegalovirus antigens.

Comment on this clone: Its antigen specificity is not known. No base qualities exist here, and no much larger clone lies one base off it.

The cohort consisted of 650 to 700 healthy bone marrow donors. At the time of sampling, every cohort member was nominally healthy, though immune exposures that went unrecorded were likely present. The donor tested CMV seropositive, placing the donor among the 290 or so seropositive members of the cohort. A peripheral blood sample was collected from each donor, and TCR beta sequencing was performed on peripheral blood mononuclear cells. Genomic DNA extraction from the blood cell samples was performed with the Qiagen DNeasy Blood Extraction Kit. Receptors were amplified or captured by the immunoSEQ multiplex PCR assay. For the multiplex PCR, a mixture combining 60 forward primers for TCR Vbeta segments and 13 reverse primers for TCR Jbeta segments was used. Amplification of the CDR3 region of rearranged TCR beta genes was performed with a multiplex PCR assay on genomic DNA. The amplified TCR beta libraries were sequenced on the Illumina HiSeq System as 87-base-pair reads. The original methods were these. A later analysis tallied 75 million to 95 million unique TCR beta chains across the 650 to 750 repertoires, and about 12 million of those chains were shared by two or more donors. Raw reads were error-corrected and collapsed into unique sequences by a nearest-neighbor algorithm in which closely related sequences were merged to remove PCR and sequencing errors. CDR3 sequences were aligned to IMGT reference sequences to assign V, D and J gene segments. Each retained sequence needed at least a six-nucleotide match to both a V gene segment and a J gene segment. A rearrangement was called productive if the CDR3 had no stop codons and remained in frame with V and J, and every other rearrangement was called non-productive. Following IMGT convention, CDR3 was defined as the stretch from the second conserved V-encoded cysteine to the conserved J-encoded phenylalanine. In an earlier analysis of more than 550 of the donors, sequences lacking an unambiguous match to a single V gene segment were excluded. In an earlier analysis of a few hundred of the donors, V segments were called functional above 56.7% productive rearrangements and were called segregating when the between-donor standard deviation exceeded 5%. A statistical classification framework was developed to diagnose cytomegalovirus status using the catalog of TCR beta chain sequences. A later analysis assigned V and J genes by comparing TCR nucleotide sequences with IMGT/GENE-DB human TR gene sequences. The TCRdist pipeline was used in a later analysis to assign CDR3 sequences and most-parsimonious VDJ recombination scenarios. A later analysis defined each TCR beta chain by its CDR3 amino acid sequence plus V-gene family, and excluded reads lacking a unique V-gene family. A later analysis removed 600 or so highly shared, low-generation-probability nucleotide sequences to deal with suspected cross-contamination and a sequencing artifact. A later analysis calculated a clonal expansion index for each public chain from normalized within-repertoire ranks of inferred template counts. In a later analysis, generation probabilities were computed using a VDJ recombination model fitted to out-of-frame rearrangements, and the results were checked against IGoR. A later analysis scored TCR-TCR, TCR-HLA and TCR-CMV co-occurrence with hypergeometric tests, applying a repertoire-size bias correction to TCR pairs. In a later analysis, false discovery rates were estimated by permuting HLA or CMV assignments 20 times. In a later analysis, co-occurring TCRs were grouped using DBSCAN, and TCRdist sequence similarity was added for clustering within HLA-allele-positive subsets. Repertoires with fewer than 30,000 or more than 120,000 public chains, plus five repertoires with anomalous nucleotide sharing, were excluded from co-occurrence clustering. TCRdb's version of the immuneACCESS table is confined to in-frame rearrangements and falls short of the full clone set. An unresolved V gene accounts for under half of the shortfall where checked; the remainder is of unknown origin. V, J and clone size derive from that table, while D and trimming were established from the DNA sequence. Counted in this sample were some 150,000 clones; around 60% of them appeared once. Together, the top ten hold roughly 7% of the sample.

The sequenced material came from PBMCs. Recombination connected TRBV7-2 to TRBJ1-2, with the D gene too uncertain to name. This receptor was taken from an older woman in good health and CMV-seropositive. The CDR3 sequence is CASSPGYGYTF. The sequenced DNA is TGTGCCAGCAGTCCGGGCTATGGCTACACCTTC.